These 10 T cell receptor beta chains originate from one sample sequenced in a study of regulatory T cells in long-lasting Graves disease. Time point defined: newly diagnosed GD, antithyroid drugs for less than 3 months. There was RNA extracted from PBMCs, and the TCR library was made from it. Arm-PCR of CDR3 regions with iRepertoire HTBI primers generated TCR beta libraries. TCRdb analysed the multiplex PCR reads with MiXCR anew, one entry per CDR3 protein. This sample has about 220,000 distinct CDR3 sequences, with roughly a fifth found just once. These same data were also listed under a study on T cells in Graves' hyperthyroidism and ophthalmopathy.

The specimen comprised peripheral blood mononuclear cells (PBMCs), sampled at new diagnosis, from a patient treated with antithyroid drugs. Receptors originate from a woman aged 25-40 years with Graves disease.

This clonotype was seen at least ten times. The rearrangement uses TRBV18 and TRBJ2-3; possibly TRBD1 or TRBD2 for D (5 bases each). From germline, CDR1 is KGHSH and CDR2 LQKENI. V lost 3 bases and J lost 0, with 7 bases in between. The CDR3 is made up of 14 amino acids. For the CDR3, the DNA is TGTGCCAGCTCACCTTGGGACAGCACAGATACGCAGTATTTT. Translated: CASSPWDSTDTQYF.

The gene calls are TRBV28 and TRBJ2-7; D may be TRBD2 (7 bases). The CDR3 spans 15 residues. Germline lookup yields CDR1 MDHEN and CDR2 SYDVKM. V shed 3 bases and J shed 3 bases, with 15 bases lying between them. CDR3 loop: CASSLEGGLNYEQYF. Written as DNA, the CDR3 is TGTGCCAGCAGTTTGGAGGGGGGACTAAACTACGAGCAGTACTTC.

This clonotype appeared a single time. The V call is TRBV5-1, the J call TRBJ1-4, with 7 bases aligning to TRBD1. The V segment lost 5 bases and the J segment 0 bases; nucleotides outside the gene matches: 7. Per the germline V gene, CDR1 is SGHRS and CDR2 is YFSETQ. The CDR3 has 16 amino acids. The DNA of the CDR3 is TGCGCCAGCAGTCGGGACAGCCTTGCAACTAATGAAAAACTGTTTTTT. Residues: CASSRDSLATNEKLFF.

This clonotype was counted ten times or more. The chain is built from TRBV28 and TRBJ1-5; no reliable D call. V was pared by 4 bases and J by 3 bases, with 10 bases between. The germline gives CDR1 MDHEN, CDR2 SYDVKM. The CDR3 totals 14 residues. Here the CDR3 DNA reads TGTGCCAGCAGTTGGGCCGGAACCAATCAGCCCCAGCATTTT. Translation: CASSWAGTNQPQHF.

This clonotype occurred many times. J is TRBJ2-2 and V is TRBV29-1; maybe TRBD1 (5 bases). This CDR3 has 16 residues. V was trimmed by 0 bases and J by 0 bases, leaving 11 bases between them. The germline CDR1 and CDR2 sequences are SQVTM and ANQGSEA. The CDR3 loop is CSVEDRAGTNTGELFF. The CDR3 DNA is TGCAGCGTTGAAGATCGTGCAGGGACGAACACCGGGGAGCTGTTTTTT.

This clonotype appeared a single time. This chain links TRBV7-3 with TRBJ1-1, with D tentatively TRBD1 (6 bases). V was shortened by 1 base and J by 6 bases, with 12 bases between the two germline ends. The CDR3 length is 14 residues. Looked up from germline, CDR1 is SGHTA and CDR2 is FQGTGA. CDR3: CASSLRGGQAEAFF. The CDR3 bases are TGTGCCAGCAGCTTAAGAGGGGGGCAGGCTGAAGCTTTCTTT.

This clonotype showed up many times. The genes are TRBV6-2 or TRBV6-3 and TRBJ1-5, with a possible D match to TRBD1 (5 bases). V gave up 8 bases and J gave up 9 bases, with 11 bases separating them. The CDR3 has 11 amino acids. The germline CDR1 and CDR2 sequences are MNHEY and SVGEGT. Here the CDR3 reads CASGGVGPQHF. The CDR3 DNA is TGTGCCAGCGGGGGAGTAGGGCCCCAGCATTTT.

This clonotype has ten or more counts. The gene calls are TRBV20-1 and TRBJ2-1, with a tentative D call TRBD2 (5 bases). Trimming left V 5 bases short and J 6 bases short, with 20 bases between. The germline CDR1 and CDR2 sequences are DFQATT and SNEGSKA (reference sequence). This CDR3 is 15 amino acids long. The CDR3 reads CSARSVVRAGNEQFF. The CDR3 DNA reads TGCAGTGCTCGATCGGTTGTGCGGGCTGGCAATGAGCAGTTCTTC.

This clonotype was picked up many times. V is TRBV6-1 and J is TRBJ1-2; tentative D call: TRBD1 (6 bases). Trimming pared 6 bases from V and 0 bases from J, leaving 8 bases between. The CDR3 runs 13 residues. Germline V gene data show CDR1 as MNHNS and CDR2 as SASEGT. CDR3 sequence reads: CASSRGTNYGYTF. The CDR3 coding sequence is TGTGCCAGCAGCAGGGGTACTAACTATGGCTACACCTTC.

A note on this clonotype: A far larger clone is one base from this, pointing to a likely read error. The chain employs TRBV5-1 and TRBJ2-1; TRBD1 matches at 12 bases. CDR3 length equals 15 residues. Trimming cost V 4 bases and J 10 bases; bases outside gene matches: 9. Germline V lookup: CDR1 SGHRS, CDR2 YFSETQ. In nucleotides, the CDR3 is TGCGCCAGCAGCATATCCGGGACAGGGGGCTACGAGCAGTTCTTC. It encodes CASSISGTGGYEQFF.